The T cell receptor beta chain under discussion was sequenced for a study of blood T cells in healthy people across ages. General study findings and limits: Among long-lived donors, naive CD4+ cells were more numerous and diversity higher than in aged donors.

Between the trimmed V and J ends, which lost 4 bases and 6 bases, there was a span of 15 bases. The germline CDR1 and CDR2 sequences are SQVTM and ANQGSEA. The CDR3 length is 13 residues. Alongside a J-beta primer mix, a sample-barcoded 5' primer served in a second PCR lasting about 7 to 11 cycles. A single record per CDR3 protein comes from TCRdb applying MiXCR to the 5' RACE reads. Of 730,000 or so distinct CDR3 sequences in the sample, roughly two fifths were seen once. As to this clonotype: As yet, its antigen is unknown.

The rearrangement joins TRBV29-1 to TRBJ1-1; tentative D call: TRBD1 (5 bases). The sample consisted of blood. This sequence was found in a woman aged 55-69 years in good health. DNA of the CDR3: TGCAGCGTTGCCGCAAACGGGGACGCTGAAGCTTTCTTT. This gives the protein CSVAANGDAEAFF.